The 8 T cell receptor beta chains in this list originate from one sample, sequenced in a study of blood T cell repertoires in COVID-19. Here immunoSEQ multiplex PCR was the method, and the copy in TCRdb shows in-frame clones only, minus some. The repertoire has 120,000 or so clones, approximately 81% of them found once; the top ten carry 3.8%. The material sequenced was peripheral blood. The source of these receptors is a woman aged 50 to 60 with acute or convalescent COVID-19.

The chain uses TRBV5-4 and TRBJ1-1; 7 nucleotides match TRBD1. The ends lost 3 bases at V and 6 bases at J; junction bases unmatched: 11. CDR1 and CDR2 from the germline V gene are SGHNT and YYREEE (reference sequence). CDR3 length: 15 residues. In DNA form, the CDR3 reads TGTGCCAGCAGCTCTAAGGAGAAGGGGGCCGCTGAAGCTTTCTTT. This gives the protein CASSSKEKGAAEAFF.

This chain uses TRBV5-1 with TRBJ2-3; 8 nucleotides align to TRBD2. Losses at the gene ends were 6 bases for V and 5 bases for J; bases not matched to a gene: 5. The CDR3 loop spans 13 amino acids. CDR1 and CDR2 from the germline V gene are SGHRS and YFSETQ. CDR3 DNA sequence: TGCGCCAGCACAGCGGGGGCCGGAGATACGCAGTATTTT. Residues: CASTAGAGDTQYF.

The chain recombines TRBV10-3 with TRBJ1-1; D not resolved. Trimming took off 4 bases at V and 1 base at J, with 10 bases between the two ends. Germline values: CDR1 ENHRY, CDR2 SYGVKD. The CDR3 is 14 amino acids. CDR3 residues: CAISVVGGNTEAFF. As DNA, the CDR3 is TGTGCCATCAGTGTTGTCGGAGGGAACACTGAAGCTTTCTTT.

The chain couples TRBV27 to TRBJ2-3; D might be TRBD2 (6 bases). This CDR3 is 13 amino acids long. Germline assignment: CDR1 MNHEY and CDR2 SMNVEV (reference sequence). Trimming removed 8 bases at V and 1 base at J, with 10 bases between. The CDR3 sequence: CASCPSGTDTQYF. In DNA form, the CDR3 reads TGTGCCAGCTGTCCTAGCGGCACAGATACGCAGTATTTT.

This clone was counted only a few times. This sequence joins TRBV24-1 and TRBJ2-7, with TRBD1 as a possible D gene (6 bases). This CDR3 contains 13 residues. Germline CDR1 and CDR2: KGHDR and SFDVKD. Trimming removed 10 bases from V and 6 bases from J, with 18 bases in between. As DNA, the CDR3 is TGTGCCACTGCGCAGGGGAGCAGGGTCGAGCAGTACTTC. It specifies CATAQGSRVEQYF.

The chain couples TRBV25-1 to TRBJ2-5; D is unresolved. The CDR3 has 12 residues. Trimming removed 10 bases at V and 1 base at J, with 10 bases between. Germline loops: CDR1 MGHDK, CDR2 SYGVNS. Here the CDR3 reads CANTNLQETQYF. In DNA, the CDR3 is TGTGCCAATACAAATCTCCAAGAGACCCAGTACTTC.

The rearrangement joins TRBV30 to TRBJ1-2; 7 nucleotides agree with TRBD1. Germline loops: CDR1 GTSNPN, CDR2 SVGIG (reference sequence). V dropped 1 base and J dropped 7; count of bases not matched to a gene: 9. The CDR3 sequence is 14 residues long. In nucleotides, the CDR3 is TGTGCCTGGAGTGGGGAGACAGGGTTTAGTGGCTACACCTTC. Protein product: CAWSGETGFSGYTF.

This clone was seen only once. This chain connects TRBV7-8 to TRBJ2-2; D remains unclear. The CDR3 is 13 amino acids. Germline V CDR1 and CDR2: SGHVS, FQNEAQ. The V end was cut by 0 bases, the J end by 5 bases, with 4 bases between. This CDR3 reads CASSLAGTGELFF. In DNA, the CDR3 is TGTGCCAGCAGCTTAGCCGGGACCGGGGAGCTGTTTTTT.